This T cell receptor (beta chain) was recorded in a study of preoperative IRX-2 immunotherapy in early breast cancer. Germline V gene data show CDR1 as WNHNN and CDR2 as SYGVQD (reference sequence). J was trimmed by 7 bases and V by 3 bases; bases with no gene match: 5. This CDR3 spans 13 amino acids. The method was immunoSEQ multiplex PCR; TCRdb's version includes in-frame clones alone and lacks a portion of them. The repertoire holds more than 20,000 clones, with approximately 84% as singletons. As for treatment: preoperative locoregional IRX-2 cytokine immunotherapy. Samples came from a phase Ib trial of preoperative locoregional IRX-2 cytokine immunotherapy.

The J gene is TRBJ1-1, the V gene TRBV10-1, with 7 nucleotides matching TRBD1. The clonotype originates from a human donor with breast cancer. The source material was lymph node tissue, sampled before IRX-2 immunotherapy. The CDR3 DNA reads TGCGCCAGCAGTGACCCGGACAGGTTTGAAGCTTTCTTT. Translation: CASSDPDRFEAFF.